The 27 T cell receptor beta chains reported below all come from one sample, sequenced in a study of cytomegalovirus exposure and HLA in healthy donors. The PCR used 60 Vbeta and 13 Jbeta primers. Here immunoSEQ multiplex PCR was the method, and the copy in TCRdb shows in-frame clones only, minus some. This sample has about 120,000 clones; 81% occur once, and the top ten carry around 1.8%. Sequencing was done on a sample of PBMCs. The receptors stem from a man aged 18 to 35 in good health and CMV-seronegative.

The V and J genes are TRBV11-3 and TRBJ2-5; 8 bases align to TRBD2. V was clipped by 0 bases and J by 4 bases; unmatched bases: 7. The CDR3 totals 16 residues. Germline-derived CDR1 and CDR2 are SGHNT and YENEEA. The CDR3: CASSLEYRGGRETQYF. CDR3 DNA: TGTGCCAGCAGCTTAGAGTATCGGGGGGGCAGAGAGACCCAGTACTTC.

The gene calls are TRBV27 and TRBJ2-7; perhaps TRBD1 as D (6 bases). The CDR3 extends over 15 amino acids. Trimming took off 6 bases at V and 4 bases at J, with 19 bases between the two ends. CDR1 and CDR2 (germline): MNHEY, SMNVEV (reference sequence). CDR3 in amino acids: CASSIEPGQMYEQYF. DNA for the CDR3: TGTGCCAGCAGCATCGAACCGGGACAAATGTACGAGCAGTACTTC.

This sequence joins TRBV7-6 and TRBJ1-4; TRBD1 matches 11 bases. V trimming: 1 base; J trimming: 7 bases; junction bases outside the gene matches: 2. The germline gives CDR1 SGHVS, CDR2 FNYEAQ. CDR3 length equals 15 residues. Written as DNA, the CDR3 is TGTGCCAGCAGCTTAGTGGGGACAGGGGGTGAAAAACTGTTTTTT. Its protein is CASSLVGTGGEKLFF. The full variable domain, rest sourced from reference TRBV7-6 and TRBJ1-4, is GAGVSQSPRYKVTKRGQDVALRCDPISGHVSLYWYRQALGQGPEFLTYFNYEAQQDKSGLPNDRFSAERPEGSISTLTIQRTEQRDSAMYRCASSLVGTGGEKLFFGSGTQLSVL.

The genes are TRBV6-1 and TRBJ2-7; possible D gene TRBD2, 6 bases. The V end was cut by 7 bases, the J end by 3 bases, with 13 bases between. The CDR3 runs to 13 residues. Germline assignment: CDR1 MNHNS and CDR2 SASEGT. This chain's CDR3 is CASNPGLLYEQYF. Written as DNA, the CDR3 is TGTGCCAGCAATCCGGGACTGCTCTACGAGCAGTACTTC.

The chain has TRBV6-6 and TRBJ1-1; D perhaps matches TRBD1 (5 bases). The germline V and J ends were trimmed by 6 bases and 5 bases, with 13 bases remaining between them. The CDR3 runs 13 residues. Germline loops: CDR1 MNHNY, CDR2 SVGAGI (reference sequence). The CDR3 region has the DNA TGTGCCAGCAGCTCTATGGGGGGAACTGAAGCTTTCTTT. This gives the protein CASSSMGGTEAFF.

V is TRBV11-2 and J is TRBJ1-2, with a possible D match to TRBD1 (6 bases). CDR1 SGHAT and CDR2 FQNNGV come from the germline V gene. The CDR3 has 14 residues. Trimming left V 1 base short and J 4 bases short, with 10 bases between. CDR3 bases: TGTGCCAGCAGCTTAGTGACAGGAGGCTATGGCTACACCTTC. Its translation: CASSLVTGGYGYTF.

This chain uses TRBV19 with TRBJ1-5; 8 bases line up with TRBD1. J gave up 0 bases and V 3 bases, and 4 bases lay outside the gene matches. Germline lookup yields CDR1 LNHDA and CDR2 SQIVND (reference sequence). The CDR3 runs 16 residues. DNA for the CDR3: TGTGCCAGTAGTATTATGACAGGGGTTAGCAATCAGCCCCAGCATTTT. It encodes CASSIMTGVSNQPQHF.

The chain recombines TRBV29-1 with TRBJ1-3; 7 bases line up with TRBD1. The germline CDR1 and CDR2 sequences are SQVTM and ANQGSEA. The CDR3 sequence is 14 residues long. The ends lost 2 bases at V and 2 bases at J; junction bases unmatched: 3. The CDR3 DNA reads TGCAGCGTTGAACATGGGACAGCTGGAAACACCATATATTTT. Translated: CSVEHGTAGNTIYF.

A few counts support this clone. The CDR3 loop is CASSPTSGGAGETQYF. Here the CDR3 DNA reads TGTGCCAGCAGCCCCACTAGCGGGGGGGCGGGAGAGACCCAGTACTTC. V is TRBV5-8 and J is TRBJ2-5; 13 bases are a match to TRBD2. The CDR3 covers 16 residues. The V and J ends lost 4 bases and 4 bases, in that order; junction bases with no gene match: 7. Germline CDR1 reads SGHTS; CDR2 reads YDEGEE.

The rearrangement joins TRBV7-2 to TRBJ2-1; TRBD2 aligns across 11 bases. Per germline, CDR1 SGHTA and CDR2 FQGNSA. This CDR3 contains 16 residues. The trim removed 1 base at V and 7 bases at J, leaving 6 bases unmatched. The chain's CDR3 is CASSLGVAGGRNEQFF. The CDR3 nucleotides are TGTGCCAGCAGCTTAGGGGTAGCGGGGGGGCGAAATGAGCAGTTCTTC.

This clone appeared a few times. This chain uses TRBV10-2 with TRBJ1-1, with D unresolved. The CDR3 consists of 14 residues. Germline CDR1 WSHSY, CDR2 SAAADI. V was cut by 5 bases and J by 8 bases, with 18 bases left in between. CDR3 in amino acids: CASSPSPGAREAFF. As DNA, the CDR3 is TGCGCCAGCAGTCCCTCCCCGGGAGCTCGGGAAGCTTTCTTT.

This chain joins TRBV2 and TRBJ2-7; 12 bases align to TRBD1. The CDR3 has 15 amino acids. Germline CDR1 is SNHLY and CDR2 is FYNNEI. V gave up 6 bases and J gave up 6 bases; unmatched junction bases: 9. The CDR3 is CASRVTGTGGREQYF. The DNA of the CDR3 is TGTGCCAGCAGAGTTACCGGGACAGGGGGCCGCGAGCAGTACTTC. The full variable domain, in which reference TRBV2 and TRBJ2-7 provide the parts outside the CDR3, is EPEVTQTPSHQVTQMGQEVILRCVPISNHLYFYWYRQILGQKVEFLVSFYNNEISEKSEIFDDQFSVERPDGSNFTLKIRSTKLEDSAMYFCASRVTGTGGREQYFGPGTRLTVT.

This chain uses TRBV5-1 with TRBJ1-3; possible D gene TRBD1, 5 bases. Trimming left V 1 base short and J 4 bases short, with 12 bases between. The CDR3 runs 15 residues. Germline lookup yields CDR1 SGHRS and CDR2 YFSETQ. The CDR3 coding sequence is TGCGCCAGCAGCTTGAGCGGCGGGGGAGGAAACACCATATATTTT. Protein product: CASSLSGGGGNTIYF.

The V gene is TRBV27, the J gene TRBJ2-4, with 9 positions matching TRBD1. Trimming removed 3 bases from V and 6 bases from J; junction bases left unmatched: 9. The germline gives CDR1 MNHEY, CDR2 SMNVEV (reference sequence). The CDR3 sequence is 16 residues long. The CDR3 spells CASSFSGQGSANIQYF. Written as DNA, the CDR3 is TGTGCCAGCAGTTTCTCGGGACAGGGCTCCGCAAACATTCAGTACTTC.

This rearrangement joins TRBV19 to TRBJ1-1, with no clear D. Trimming stripped 6 bases from V and 0 bases from J, with 11 bases between. Germline V CDR1 and CDR2: LNHDA, SQIVND (reference sequence). The CDR3 sequence is 14 residues long. The CDR3 DNA reads as TGTGCCAGTAGCCCCCCAGAACTGAACACTGAAGCTTTCTTT. This codes for CASSPPELNTEAFF.

J is TRBJ2-7 and V is TRBV7-2; 9 bases are shared with TRBD2. The CDR3 runs to 14 residues. Germline values: CDR1 SGHTA, CDR2 FQGNSA. J was trimmed by 3 bases and V by 5 bases; bases with no gene match: 5. The CDR3 DNA follows: TGTGCCAGCAGCCAGGGAGCGGGGGGCTACGAGCAGTACTTC. Amino acids: CASSQGAGGYEQYF. Supplemented by reference TRBV7-2 and TRBJ2-7, the full variable domain reads GAGVSQSPSNKVTEKGKDVELRCDPISGHTALYWYRQSLGQGLEFLIYFQGNSAPDKSGLPSDRFSAERTGGSVSTLTIQRTQQEDSAVYLCASSQGAGGYEQYFGPGTRLTVT.

The gene calls are TRBV5-4 and TRBJ1-2; D not resolved. Deletions cut 5 bases from V and 0 bases from J, with 11 bases between. Germline V gene sequence: CDR1 SGHNT, CDR2 YYREEE (reference sequence). The CDR3 consists of 14 residues. The CDR3 DNA sequence: TGTGCCAGCAGGCTGCGGGGAGCTAACTATGGCTACACCTTC. It is translated as CASRLRGANYGYTF.

V is TRBV11-2 and J is TRBJ1-3, with 7 bases fitting TRBD1. With 8 bases clipped from V and 1 base from J, the junction kept 11 bases outside the gene matches. The CDR3 runs to 16 residues. Germline V gene data show CDR1 as SGHAT and CDR2 as FQNNGV. The CDR3 DNA reads as TGTGCCAGCCGGGACAGCCTCGTTTGGTCTGGAAACACCATATATTTT. This codes for CASRDSLVWSGNTIYF.

The chain joins TRBV7-2 to TRBJ1-2; TRBD1 matches at 7 bases. CDR1 SGHTA and CDR2 FQGNSA come from the germline V gene. V shed 5 bases and J 8 bases; nucleotides not matched to a gene: 8. The CDR3 has 13 amino acids. The CDR3, as DNA: TGTGCCAGCAGCCAGGGGCAGGGGGGAGGCTACACCTTC. It encodes CASSQGQGGGYTF.

V usage is TRBV4-1 and J usage is TRBJ1-1; 12 positions match TRBD1. In germline, CDR1 is MGHRA, CDR2 YSYEKL. The CDR3 loop spans 18 amino acids. V trimming: 4 bases; J trimming: 4 bases; junction bases outside the gene matches: 13. The CDR3 reads CASSPLGTGGAAGTEAFF. The CDR3 DNA sequence: TGCGCCAGCAGCCCCTTAGGGACAGGGGGCGCGGCGGGCACTGAAGCTTTCTTT.

The chain carries TRBV5-8 and TRBJ2-3; D call uncertain. The CDR3 runs to 14 residues. Trimming shortened V by 4 bases and J by 2 bases, and 11 bases separated the two germline ends. Germline CDR1 and CDR2: SGHTS and YDEGEE. CDR3 nucleotide sequence: TGTGCCAGCAGCACCCCTCTAACCACAGATACGCAGTATTTT. This codes for CASSTPLTTDTQYF.

On this clone: The sample contains more than one DNA sequence encoding this CDR3. V is TRBV20-1 and J is TRBJ1-1; D not resolved. The ends were cut back, 3 bases at V and 5 bases at J, with 7 bases in the middle. This CDR3 region has 11 residues. Germline CDR1 and CDR2: DFQATT and SNEGSKA (reference sequence). The CDR3 here is CSAREGTEAFF. CDR3 nucleotides: TGCAGTGCTAGGGAGGGTACTGAAGCTTTCTTT.

The rearrangement links TRBV5-4 to TRBJ2-3; perhaps TRBD2 as D (6 bases). Looked up from germline, CDR1 is SGHNT and CDR2 is YYREEE (reference sequence). The germline V and J ends were trimmed by 0 bases and 0 bases, with 11 bases remaining between them. The CDR3 sequence is 16 residues long. Written as DNA, the CDR3 is TGTGCCAGCAGCTTGGGGGGGGTGAGAAGCACAGATACGCAGTATTTT. This sequence encodes CASSLGGVRSTDTQYF.

As DNA, the CDR3 is TGTGCCAGCAGCCCGACAGGGTTAGACACTGAAGCTTTCTTT. As protein: CASSPTGLDTEAFF. This chain joins TRBV7-2 and TRBJ1-1, with 7 nucleotides matching TRBD1. The CDR3 sequence is 14 residues long. Germline V CDR1 and CDR2: SGHTA, FQGNSA. Trimming at V came to 5 bases and at J to 3 bases, leaving 6 bases not matched to a gene.

The rearrangement joins TRBV9 to TRBJ2-1; a weak D match, TRBD2 (5 bases). The CDR3 sequence is 18 residues long. Germline CDR1 SGDLS, CDR2 YYNGEE. Trimming took 6 bases from V and 0 from J, leaving 22 bases between them. CDR3 in DNA: TGTGCCAGCAACCCAGAGGGCCACCATTCTAGCTCCTACAATGAGCAGTTCTTC. Translation gives CASNPEGHHSSSYNEQFF.

V gene TRBV18 combines with J gene TRBJ2-1; the match to TRBD2 covers 10 bases. Per the germline V gene, CDR1 is KGHSH and CDR2 is LQKENI. With V trimmed by 4 bases and J by 6 bases, 12 bases remained unmatched. The CDR3 is made up of 17 amino acids. CDR3 region: CASSRYPLAGASNEQFF. CDR3 in DNA: TGTGCCAGCTCACGGTACCCTCTAGCGGGGGCCTCCAATGAGCAGTTCTTC.

A single count supports this clone. The chain carries TRBV7-3 and TRBJ2-2; tentative D call: TRBD1 (5 bases). CDR1 is SGHTA and CDR2 is FQGTGA in the germline V gene. V lost 5 bases and J 3 bases, leaving 10 bases between the germline ends. The CDR3 consists of 14 residues. The CDR3 DNA follows: TGTGCCAGCAGCCTCCAGGGCCACACCGGGGAGCTGTTTTTT. It translates to CASSLQGHTGELFF.